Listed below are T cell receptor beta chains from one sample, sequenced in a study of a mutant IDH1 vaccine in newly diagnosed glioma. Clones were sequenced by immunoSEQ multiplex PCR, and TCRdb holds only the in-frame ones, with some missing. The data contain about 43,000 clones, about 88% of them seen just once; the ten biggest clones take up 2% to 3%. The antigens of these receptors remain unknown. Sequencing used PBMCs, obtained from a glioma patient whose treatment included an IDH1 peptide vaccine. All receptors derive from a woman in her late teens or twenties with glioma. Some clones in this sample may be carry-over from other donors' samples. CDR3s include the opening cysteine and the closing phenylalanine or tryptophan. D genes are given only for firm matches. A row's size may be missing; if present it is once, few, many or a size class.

CDR3nt: TGCAGCGCTCGCGAGGGGGCAGGCGGATGGACCGGGGAGCTGTTTTTT; CDR3aa: CSAREGAGGWTGELFF; v_gene: TRBV29-1; abundance: NA; j_gene: TRBJ2-2; d_gene: TRBD1
CDR3nt: TGTGCCAGCAGCTTCGGACTAGCGGGGGGGTCTTCCACCGAGCAGTACTTC; CDR3aa: CASSFGLAGGSSTEQYF; v_gene: TRBV5-6; abundance: NA; j_gene: TRBJ2-7; d_gene: TRBD2
CDR3nt: TGTGCCAGCAGCTTACTAGCGGGGGCCGCGGGGGAGCTGTTTTTT; CDR3aa: CASSLLAGAAGELFF; v_gene: TRBV7-2; abundance: NA; j_gene: TRBJ2-2; d_gene: TRBD2
CDR3nt: TGTGCCAGCAGTGGACGTGGGGGGGTTAATGAAAAACTGTTTTTT; CDR3aa: CASSGRGGVNEKLFF; v_gene: TRBV28; abundance: NA; j_gene: TRBJ1-4; d_gene: NA
CDR3nt: TGTGCCAGCAGTGAAGACAGGCTGAACACTGAAGCTTTCTTT; CDR3aa: CASSEDRLNTEAFF; v_gene: TRBV6-1; abundance: NA; j_gene: TRBJ1-1; d_gene: NA
CDR3nt: TGTGCCAGCAGCGTGGAGACAGGGAACTACGAGCAGTACTTC; CDR3aa: CASSVETGNYEQYF; v_gene: TRBV9; abundance: NA; j_gene: TRBJ2-7; d_gene: TRBD1
CDR3nt: TGTGCCATCACTGAGGTGGTCAGCGGGAACACCGGGGAGCTGTTTTTT; CDR3aa: CAITEVVSGNTGELFF; v_gene: TRBV10-3; abundance: NA; j_gene: TRBJ2-2; d_gene: NA
CDR3nt: TGTGCCAGCGGGGGGGTGGGTACGCAGTATTTT; CDR3aa: CASGGVGTQYF; v_gene: TRBV6-5; abundance: NA; j_gene: TRBJ2-3; d_gene: TRBD2
CDR3nt: TGTGCCAGCAGCGTAGGAGAGGGGGCTTATTCACCCCTCCACTTT; CDR3aa: CASSVGEGAYSPLHF; v_gene: TRBV9; abundance: NA; j_gene: TRBJ1-6; d_gene: TRBD1
CDR3nt: TGTGCCAGCAGCTCGGGCTCCCCGGGCCAGCCCCAGCATTTT; CDR3aa: CASSSGSPGQPQHF; v_gene: TRBV7-8; abundance: NA; j_gene: TRBJ1-5; d_gene: NA
CDR3nt: TGTGCCAGCAGCTTAGACGGCAGGGCAGGACAGCCCCAGCATTTT; CDR3aa: CASSLDGRAGQPQHF; v_gene: TRBV7-8; abundance: once; j_gene: TRBJ1-5; d_gene: NA
CDR3nt: TGCGCCAGCAGCCAGGGACAGGGGGCAGGTGGAAACACCATATATTTT; CDR3aa: CASSQGQGAGGNTIYF; v_gene: TRBV4-3; abundance: NA; j_gene: TRBJ1-3; d_gene: TRBD1
CDR3nt: TGTGCCAGCAGCCCCGGGACTAGCGGGGGAGATACGCAGTATTTT; CDR3aa: CASSPGTSGGDTQYF; v_gene: TRBV7-3; abundance: NA; j_gene: TRBJ2-3; d_gene: TRBD2
CDR3nt: TGTGCCAGCAGCGCGACGGGGGGAAACTATGGCTACACCTTC; CDR3aa: CASSATGGNYGYTF; v_gene: TRBV7-2; abundance: NA; j_gene: TRBJ1-2; d_gene: NA
CDR3nt: TGCGCCAGCAGCCAAGATCCTATTAGCAATCAGCCCCAGCATTTT; CDR3aa: CASSQDPISNQPQHF; v_gene: TRBV4-3; abundance: NA; j_gene: TRBJ1-5; d_gene: NA
CDR3nt: TGCGCCAGCAGCCAAGAAGGACAGGGAGGGTTCGATGAGCAGTTCTTC; CDR3aa: CASSQEGQGGFDEQFF; v_gene: TRBV4-1; abundance: NA; j_gene: TRBJ2-1; d_gene: NA
CDR3nt: TGTGCCAGCAGTGAAATCGGGAACCCCACAGATACGCAGTATTTT; CDR3aa: CASSEIGNPTDTQYF; v_gene: TRBV2; abundance: NA; j_gene: TRBJ2-3; d_gene: NA
CDR3nt: TGTGCCAGCAGTTTAGGGGGAGTGGGAGAGACCCAGTACTTC; CDR3aa: CASSLGGVGETQYF; v_gene: TRBV28; abundance: once; j_gene: TRBJ2-5; d_gene: NA
CDR3nt: TGTGCCAGCAGACAGACGGGTACTAACTATGGCTACACCTTC; CDR3aa: CASRQTGTNYGYTF; v_gene: TRBV27; abundance: NA; j_gene: TRBJ1-2; d_gene: NA
CDR3nt: TGCGCCAGCAGCTTGGGGACAGCAAACACTGAAGCTTTCTTT; CDR3aa: CASSLGTANTEAFF; v_gene: TRBV5-1; abundance: NA; j_gene: TRBJ1-1; d_gene: NA
CDR3nt: TGTGCCGGGACAGGGAAACCCTACGAGCAGTACTTC; CDR3aa: CAGTGKPYEQYF; v_gene: TRBV19; abundance: NA; j_gene: TRBJ2-7; d_gene: TRBD1
CDR3nt: TGTGCCAGCAGCGACGGGACTACCCCGCTGGATGAGCAGTTCTTC; CDR3aa: CASSDGTTPLDEQFF; v_gene: TRBV7-9; abundance: NA; j_gene: TRBJ2-1; d_gene: TRBD2
CDR3nt: TGTGCCAGTAGCCCAGGACCACCCTCGGGGACTGAAGCTTTCTTT; CDR3aa: CASSPGPPSGTEAFF; v_gene: TRBV19; abundance: few; j_gene: TRBJ1-1; d_gene: NA
CDR3nt: TGTGCCACTGCGGGGGGCCGAAGTGAAAAACTGTTTTTT; CDR3aa: CATAGGRSEKLFF; v_gene: TRBV7-2; abundance: NA; j_gene: TRBJ1-4; d_gene: NA
CDR3nt: TGTGCCAGCAGGGGGACGTGGGAGAATCAGCCCCAGCATTTT; CDR3aa: CASRGTWENQPQHF; v_gene: TRBV2; abundance: once; j_gene: TRBJ1-5; d_gene: NA